The clone carrying this TCR beta chain came up a few times. The antigen is unknown. In making TCR cDNA, 5'RACE template switching added a universal primer site and UMIs to it. TCRdb re-derived calls from the 5' RACE reads in MiXCR, one entry per CDR3 protein. The profile shows about 400,000 distinct CDR3 sequences, approximately 5.7% of them singletons. Germline V CDR1 and CDR2: SNHLY, FYNNEI. The CDR3 is made up of 14 amino acids. The V end lost 3 bases, the J end lost 4 bases, and 10 bases lay between the germline ends. The sample originates from a study of T cells after yellow fever vaccination. Study-level findings and limits: Sorted repertoires could include abundant contaminating clonotypes from bulk cells.

Sequenced material: PBMCs, taken 5 days after the yellow fever booster vaccination. The gene calls are TRBV2 and TRBJ1-5; D unresolved. The sequence derives from a man younger than 45 who received the YFV17D yellow fever vaccine. The CDR3 nucleotides read TGTGCCAGCAGTGAGCGTCGGGGTAATCAGCCCCAGCATTTT. Translating it yields CASSERRGNQPQHF.